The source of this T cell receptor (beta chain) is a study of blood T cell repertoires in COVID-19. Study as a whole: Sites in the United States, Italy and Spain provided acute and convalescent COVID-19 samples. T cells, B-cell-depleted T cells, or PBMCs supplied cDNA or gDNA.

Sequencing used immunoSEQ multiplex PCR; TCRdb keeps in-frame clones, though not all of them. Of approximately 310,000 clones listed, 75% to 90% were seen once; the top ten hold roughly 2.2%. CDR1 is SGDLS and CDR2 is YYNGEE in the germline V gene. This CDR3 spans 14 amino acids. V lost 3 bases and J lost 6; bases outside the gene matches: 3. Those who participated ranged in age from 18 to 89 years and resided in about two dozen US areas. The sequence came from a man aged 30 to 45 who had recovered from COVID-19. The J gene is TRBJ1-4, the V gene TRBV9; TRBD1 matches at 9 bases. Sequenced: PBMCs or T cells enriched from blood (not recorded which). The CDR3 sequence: CASSGRDRDEKLFF. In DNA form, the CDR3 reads TGTGCCAGCAGCGGCCGGGACAGGGATGAAAAACTGTTTTTT.